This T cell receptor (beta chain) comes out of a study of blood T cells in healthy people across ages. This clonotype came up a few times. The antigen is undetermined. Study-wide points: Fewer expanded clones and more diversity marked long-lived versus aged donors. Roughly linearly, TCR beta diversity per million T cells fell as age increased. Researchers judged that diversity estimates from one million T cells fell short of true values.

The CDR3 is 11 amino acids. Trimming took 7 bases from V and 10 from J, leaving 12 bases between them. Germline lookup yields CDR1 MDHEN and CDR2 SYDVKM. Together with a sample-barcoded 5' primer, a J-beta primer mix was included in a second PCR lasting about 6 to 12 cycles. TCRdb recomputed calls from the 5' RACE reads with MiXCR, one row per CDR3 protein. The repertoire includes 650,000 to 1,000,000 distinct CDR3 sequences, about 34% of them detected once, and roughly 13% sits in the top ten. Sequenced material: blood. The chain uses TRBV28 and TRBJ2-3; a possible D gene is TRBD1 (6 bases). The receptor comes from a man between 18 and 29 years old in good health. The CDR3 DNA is TGTGCCAGCACATACGAGGGGGCGCAGTATTTT. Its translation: CASTYEGAQYF.